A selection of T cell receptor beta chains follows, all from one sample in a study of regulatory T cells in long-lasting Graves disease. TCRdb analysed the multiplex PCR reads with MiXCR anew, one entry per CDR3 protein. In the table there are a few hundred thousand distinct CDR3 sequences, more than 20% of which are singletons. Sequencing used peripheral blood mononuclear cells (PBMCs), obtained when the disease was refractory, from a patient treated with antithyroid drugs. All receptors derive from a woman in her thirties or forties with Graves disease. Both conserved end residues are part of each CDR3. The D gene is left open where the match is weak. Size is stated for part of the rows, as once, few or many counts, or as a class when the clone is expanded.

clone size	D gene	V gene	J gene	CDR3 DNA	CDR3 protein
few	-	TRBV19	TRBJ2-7	TGTGCCAGTAGTACCACCGGGATATTCGAGCAGTACTTC	CASSTTGIFEQYF
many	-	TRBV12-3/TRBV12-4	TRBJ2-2	TGTGCCAGCAGTTTGCAGAACACCGGGGAGCTGTTTTTT	CASSLQNTGELFF
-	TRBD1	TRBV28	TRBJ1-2	TGTGCCAGCAGTTCGCAAGGGACAGGGGGCGGCTACACCTTC	CASSSQGTGGGYTF
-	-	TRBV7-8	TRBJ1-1	TGTGCCAGCAGCTTTTTAAGGGTGCAAACTGAAGCTTTCTTT	CASSFLRVQTEAFF
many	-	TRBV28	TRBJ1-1	TGTGCCAGCAGTTTATTAAAATTGTCTTGGATGAACACTGAAGCTTTCTTT	CASSLLKLSWMNTEAFF
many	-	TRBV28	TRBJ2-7	TGTGCCAGCAGCAACTCCTTGGACGGATCCTACGAGCAGTACTTC	CASSNSLDGSYEQYF
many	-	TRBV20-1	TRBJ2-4	TGCAGTGCTAGAGACCCGGCAGGGGTGGCCATTCAGTACTTC	CSARDPAGVAIQYF
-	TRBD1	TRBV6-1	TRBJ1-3	TGTGCCAGCAGAGACAGGGGCTGGGGAAACACCATATATTTT	CASRDRGWGNTIYF
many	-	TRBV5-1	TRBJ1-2	TGCGCCAGCAGCTCAGCCCTCGGTGGTGGCTACACCTTC	CASSSALGGGYTF
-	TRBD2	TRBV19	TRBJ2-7	TGTGCCAGTAGTAAGTGGGAGTCTAGCGGCTACGAGCAGTACTTC	CASSKWESSGYEQYF
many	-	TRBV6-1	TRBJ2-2	TGTGCCAGCAGTGAAATGTTACGGGGTACCGGGGAGCTGTTTTTT	CASSEMLRGTGELFF
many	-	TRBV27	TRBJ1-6	TGTGCCAGCAGTTTATCGGTCACATGGCGTTCACCCCTCCACTTT	CASSLSVTWRSPLHF
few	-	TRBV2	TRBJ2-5	TGTGTCAGCAGGCGAGGGGGTGGAGAGACCCAGTACTTC	CVSRRGGGETQYF
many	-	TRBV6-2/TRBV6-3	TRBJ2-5	TGTGCCAGCAGTTACTCGAGTAACGTCGGTATTTATGAGACCCAGTACTTC	CASSYSSNVGIYETQYF
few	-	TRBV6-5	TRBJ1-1	TGTGCCAGCAGTTACGACAGAACGATGAACACTGAAGCTTTCTTT	CASSYDRTMNTEAFF
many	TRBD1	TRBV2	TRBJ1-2	TGTGCCAGCAGACCCGAAGGGACAGGAAGCTACACCTTC	CASRPEGTGSYTF
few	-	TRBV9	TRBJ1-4	TGTGCCAGCAGCACGGACACACGAGAGGAAAAACTGTTTTTT	CASSTDTREEKLFF
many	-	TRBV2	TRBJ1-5	TGTGCCAGTAAGACGGGAGGCAATCAGCCCCAGCATTTT	CASKTGGNQPQHF
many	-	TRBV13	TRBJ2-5	TGTGCCAGCAGCCAATCACAAGAGACCCAGTACTTC	CASSQSQETQYF
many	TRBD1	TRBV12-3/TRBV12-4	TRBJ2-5	TGTGCCAGCAGTAAGAAGGGGGCCTCGAGGGAGACCCAGTACTTC	CASSKKGASRETQYF
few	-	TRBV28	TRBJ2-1	TGTGCCAGCAGTTTTTTAGGGGGAGGGTACAATGAGCAGTTCTTC	CASSFLGGGYNEQFF
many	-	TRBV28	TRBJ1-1	TGTGCCAGGTCAATCCTTGGGGCACCCATGAACACTGAAGCTTTCTTT	CARSILGAPMNTEAFF
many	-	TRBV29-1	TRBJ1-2	TGCAGCGTTTCTCTATCCCGGGACCGTGAAGACTACACCTTC	CSVSLSRDREDYTF
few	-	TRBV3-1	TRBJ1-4	TGTGCCAGCAGCCAAACGGGTGTCACTAATGAAAAACTGTTTTTT	CASSQTGVTNEKLFF
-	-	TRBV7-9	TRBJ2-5	TGTGCCAGCAGCTTAGCCGTATCAGGGTGGGAGACCCAGTACTTC	CASSLAVSGWETQYF
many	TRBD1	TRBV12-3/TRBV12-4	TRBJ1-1	TGTGCCAGCAGCGCACAGGGGGCGGGTTTCACTGAAGCTTTCTTT	CASSAQGAGFTEAFF
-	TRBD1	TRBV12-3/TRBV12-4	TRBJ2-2	TGTGCCAGCAGTTGGGACAGGTGGAACACCGGGGAGCTGTTTTTT	CASSWDRWNTGELFF
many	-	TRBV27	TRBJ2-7	TGTGCCAGCAGTTTCCACGGAGGTTACGAGCAGTACTTC	CASSFHGGYEQYF
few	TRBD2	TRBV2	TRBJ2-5	TGTGCCAGCAGCATAACTAGCGGGATGAGCCAAGAGACCCAGTACTTC	CASSITSGMSQETQYF
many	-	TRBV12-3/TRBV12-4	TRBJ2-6	TGTGCCAGCAGTTTTCATTCTGGGGCCAACGTCCTGACTTTC	CASSFHSGANVLTF
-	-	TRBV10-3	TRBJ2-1	TGTGCCATCAGTGAAGGGTTAGCTGGCGAGCAGTTCTTC	CAISEGLAGEQFF
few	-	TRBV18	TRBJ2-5	TGTGCCAGCTCAAAACAACAGGGCTTCAAAGAGACCCAGTACTTC	CASSKQQGFKETQYF
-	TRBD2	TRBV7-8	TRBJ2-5	TGTGCCACACGGGGGCTAGCGGGAAACCAAGAGACCCAGTACTTC	CATRGLAGNQETQYF
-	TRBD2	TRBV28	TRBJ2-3	TGTGCCAGCAGCTTACTAGCGGGAGGAGGAGATACGCAGTATTTT	CASSLLAGGGDTQYF
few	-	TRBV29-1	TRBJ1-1	TGCAGCGCTCAGGGTAACACTGAAGCTTTCTTT	CSAQGNTEAFF
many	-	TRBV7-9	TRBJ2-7	TGTGCCAGCACCCCCCCAAAGGACAGCTACGAGCAGTACTTC	CASTPPKDSYEQYF
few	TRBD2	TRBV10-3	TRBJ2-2	TGTGCCATCAGTTCCCTAGCGGGGGTTGTCACCGGGGAGCTGTTTTTT	CAISSLAGVVTGELFF
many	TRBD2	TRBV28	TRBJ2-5	TGTGCCAGCAGCGAACCGACTAGCGCGCAAGAGACCCAGTACTTC	CASSEPTSAQETQYF
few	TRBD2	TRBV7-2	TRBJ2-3	TGTGCCAGCAGCTTAGGGGATTTAGCGGGAGGTCGCACAGATACGCAGTATTTT	CASSLGDLAGGRTDTQYF
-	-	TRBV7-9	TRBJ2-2	TGTGCCAGCAGCTTCGTCTGGCCTAAGAAACCGAACACCGGGGAGCTGTTTTTT	CASSFVWPKKPNTGELFF
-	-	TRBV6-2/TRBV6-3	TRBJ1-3	TGTGCCAGCGCTCTATCAGACCTCTCTAGAAACACCATATATTTT	CASALSDLSRNTIYF
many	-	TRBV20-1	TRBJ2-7	TGCAGTGCTAGACTATACTACGAGCAGTACTTC	CSARLYYEQYF